Presented here are 29 T cell receptor beta chains from one specimen sequenced in a study of T cells after yellow fever vaccination. Via MiXCR, TCRdb re-called the 5' RACE reads, giving one row per CDR3 protein. The repertoire consists of nearly 350,000 distinct CDR3 sequences, with roughly 8.3% occurring once and the leading ten covering about 16%. The source was PBMCs, collected roughly 45 days after the first yellow fever vaccination. The origin of the receptors is a young man who received the YFV17D yellow fever vaccine.

This clonotype has a count of ten or more. The chain couples TRBV28 to TRBJ2-6; D is undetermined. Trimming left V 1 base short and J 4 bases short, with 17 bases between. From germline, CDR1 is MDHEN and CDR2 SYDVKM. CDR3 size: 18 residues. CDR3 sequence reads: CASSLSIFEVLGANVLTF. CDR3 DNA: TGTGCCAGCAGTTTATCCATCTTCGAGGTCCTCGGGGCCAACGTCCTGACTTTC.

The table lists this clonotype with many counts. V gene TRBV4-3 combines with J gene TRBJ1-2, with unresolved D. V dropped 3 bases and J dropped 3 bases, with 14 bases sitting between them. Per the germline V gene, CDR1 is LGHNA and CDR2 is YSLEER. The CDR3 is made up of 15 amino acids. The CDR3 nucleotides read TGCGCCAGCAGCCAGTTAAAGGCCTACGACTATGGCTACACCTTC. Translating it yields CASSQLKAYDYGYTF.

This clonotype was counted at least ten times. The chain recombines TRBV28 with TRBJ1-2, with a possible D match to TRBD1 (5 bases). With 4 bases removed from V and 7 bases from J, the gap between germline ends came to 25 bases. The CDR3 sequence is 17 residues long. CDR1 MDHEN and CDR2 SYDVKM come from the germline V gene. The DNA of the CDR3 is TGTGCCAGCAGTTCCCCCGGGGCCTCGGACGGGAGATTTGGCTACACCTTC. Encoded protein: CASSSPGASDGRFGYTF.

A note on this clonotype: A much more abundant neighbour one base away suggests this may be a read error. J is TRBJ2-7 and V is TRBV5-1; D might be TRBD1 (5 bases). The CDR3 length is 15 residues. Germline CDR1 SGHRS, CDR2 YFSETQ. CDR3 bases: TGCGCCAGCAGCTTGGCTACAGGCAGAGCCTACCAGCAGTACTTC. It yields the protein CASSLATGRAYQQYF. Full variable domain (outside the CDR3, taken from reference TRBV5-1 and TRBJ2-7): KAGVTQTPRYLIKTRGQQVTLSCSPISGHRSVSWYQQTPGQGLQFLFEYFSETQRNKGNFPGRFSGRQFSNSRSEMNVSTLELGDSALYLCASSLATGRAYQQYFGPGTRLTVT.

This clonotype was detected a few times. J is TRBJ1-1 and V is TRBV20-1, with a possible D match to TRBD1 (5 bases). Trimming cost V 6 bases and J 1 base, with 12 bases left between them. The germline V gene encodes CDR1 DFQATT and CDR2 SNEGSKA (reference sequence). The CDR3 is made up of 13 amino acids. CDR3 coding DNA: TGCAGTGCATGCCCCGACAGGAACACTGAAGCTTTCTTT. Translating it yields CSACPDRNTEAFF.

This clonotype was seen a handful of times. The junction does not match germline at one end; this may be a read error. The V and J genes are TRBV10-3 and TRBJ2-1, with TRBD1 as a possible D gene (6 bases). Per the germline V gene, CDR1 is ENHRY and CDR2 is SYGVKD. The CDR3 is 18 residues long. The CDR3 region has the DNA TGTGCCATCAGTTCTCAGGGGTTGGTCTCAGGAGGCTACAGTGAGCAGTTCTTC. This encodes CAISSQGLVSGGYSEQFF.

The CDR3 bases are TGTGCCAGCAGTGAAGTCATAGACTACGAGCAGTACGTC. It is translated as CASSEVIDYEQYV. The rearrangement uses TRBV6-1 and TRBJ2-7; D gene ambiguous. V was clipped by 1 base and J by 3 bases, with 7 bases between them. The CDR3 is made up of 13 amino acids. In germline, CDR1 is MNHNS, CDR2 SASEGT.

This clonotype has a handful of counts. The chain uses TRBV6-1 and TRBJ1-1; D unclear. The CDR3 has 15 residues. CDR1 is MNHNS and CDR2 is SASEGT in the germline V gene. Deletions cut 2 bases from V and 1 base from J, with 11 bases between. The chain's CDR3 is CASSEPRKGNTEAFF. CDR3 sequence (DNA): TGTGCCAGCAGTGAACCACGTAAGGGGAACACTGAAGCTTTCTTT.

The chain links TRBV12-3 or TRBV12-4 to TRBJ2-3; D might be TRBD1 (6 bases). This CDR3 has 14 residues. The germline V and J ends were trimmed by 3 bases and 4 bases, with 11 bases remaining between them. Here the CDR3 reads CASSFRTGPDTQYF. The CDR3 DNA follows: TGTGCCAGCAGTTTTCGAACAGGGCCAGATACGCAGTATTTT.

This clonotype came up a few times. The chain uses TRBV2 and TRBJ1-1, with D hard to call. Germline assignment: CDR1 SNHLY and CDR2 FYNNEI. There are 12 residues in the CDR3. With 4 bases removed from V and 5 bases from J, the gap between germline ends came to 8 bases. The CDR3 region has the DNA TGTGCCAGCAGTGGGACGGGGACTGAAGCTTTCTTT. It yields the protein CASSGTGTEAFF. Full variable domain (outside the CDR3, taken from reference TRBV2 and TRBJ1-1): EPEVTQTPSHQVTQMGQEVILRCVPISNHLYFYWYRQILGQKVEFLVSFYNNEISEKSEIFDDQFSVERPDGSNFTLKIRSTKLEDSAMYFCASSGTGTEAFFGQGTRLTVV.

The sample holds one count of this clonotype. This chain uses TRBV12-3 or TRBV12-4 with TRBJ2-1; 15 bases are a match to TRBD2. The CDR3 extends over 14 amino acids. V lost 4 bases, J lost 16 bases, and 8 bases stayed unmatched. The CDR3 DNA reads as TGTGCCAGCAGTTCAGGACTAGCGGGGGGGCCGGGTTTCTTC. Its translation: CASSSGLAGGPGFF.

In this sample, this clonotype turned up many times. The rearrangement uses TRBV20-1 and TRBJ2-7; D gene uncertain. Per the germline V gene, CDR1 is DFQATT and CDR2 is SNEGSKA (reference sequence). The CDR3 covers 13 residues. Trimming stripped 1 base from V and 6 bases from J, with 13 bases between. CDR3 nucleotides: TGCAGTGCTAGAGCGTGGAGTCGGCTCGAGCAGTACTTC. Its translation is CSARAWSRLEQYF.

This clonotype was observed many times. The chain employs TRBV5-1 and TRBJ2-2, with D perhaps TRBD1 (5 bases). Germline CDR1 reads SGHRS; CDR2 reads YFSETQ. CDR3 length equals 16 residues. Trimming shortened V by 2 bases and J by 0 bases, and 11 bases separated the two germline ends. CDR3 in DNA: TGCGCCAGCAGCTTACAGGTCTCCGCGAACACCGGGGAGCTGTTTTTT. Its protein product is CASSLQVSANTGELFF.

This clonotype was detected only a few times. The chain recombines TRBV29-1 with TRBJ1-5; D remains ambiguous. Trimming took off 6 bases at V and 16 bases at J, with 19 bases between the two ends. Germline V gives CDR1 SQVTM, CDR2 ANQGSEA. CDR3 length: 11 amino acids. As DNA, the CDR3 is TGCAGCGTCCCTTTTGGCGGGGAGCGACATTTT. This gives the protein CSVPFGGERHF.

The chain joins TRBV7-2 to TRBJ2-2; TRBD1 or TRBD2 may be the D gene (6 bases each). V lost 1 base to trimming and J lost 1 base, with 10 bases between them. The germline V gene has CDR1 SGHTA and CDR2 FQGNSA. The CDR3 consists of 16 residues. CDR3 coding DNA: TGTGCCAGCAGCTTAGTAGGAGGGGGGAACACCGGGGAGCTGTTTTTT. Protein: CASSLVGGGNTGELFF.

This clonotype was counted ten times or more. The chain employs TRBV5-6 and TRBJ1-5, with unresolved D. Trimming stripped 5 bases from V and 1 base from J, with 13 bases between. Germline V gives CDR1 SGHDT, CDR2 YYEEEE. CDR3 length: 15 residues. CDR3 sequence reads: CASSKTSGSNQPQHF. In DNA form, the CDR3 reads TGTGCCAGCAGTAAGACCTCTGGAAGCAATCAGCCCCAGCATTTT.

This sequence joins TRBV12-3 or TRBV12-4 and TRBJ2-5, with a possible D match to TRBD1 (6 bases). The CDR3 extends over 15 amino acids. V gave up 4 bases and J gave up 0 bases, with 12 bases separating them. This CDR3 is CASSWRWTDQETQYF. Written as DNA, the CDR3 is TGTGCCAGCAGTTGGAGGTGGACAGACCAAGAGACCCAGTACTTC.

V gene TRBV7-9 combines with J gene TRBJ2-2; D may be TRBD2 (5 bases). Germline V gene data show CDR1 as SEHNR and CDR2 as FQNEAQ (reference sequence). Trimming shortened V by 8 bases and J by 4 bases, and 17 bases separated the two germline ends. The CDR3 extends over 15 amino acids. CDR3 loop: CASGKPGSGTGELFF. Here the CDR3 DNA reads TGTGCCAGCGGAAAGCCGGGAAGTGGCACCGGGGAGCTGTTTTTT.

The rearrangement uses TRBV15 and TRBJ1-2, with 9 bases matching TRBD1. Unmatched junction bases numbered 8, after V lost 1 base and J lost 8 bases. The CDR3 consists of 15 residues. Germline values: CDR1 LNHNV, CDR2 YYDKDF (reference sequence). This CDR3 reads CATSRVQGASRGYTF. Here the CDR3 DNA reads TGTGCCACCAGCAGAGTACAGGGGGCTAGCCGAGGCTACACCTTC. Full variable domain (missing parts from reference TRBV15 and TRBJ1-2): DAMVIQNPRYQVTQFGKPVTLSCSQTLNHNVMYWYQQKSSQAPKLLFHYYDKDFNNEADTPDNFQSRRPNTSFCFLDIRSPGLGDTAMYLCATSRVQGASRGYTFGSGTRLTVV.

This clonotype came up a few times. The gene calls are TRBV18 and TRBJ1-5; TRBD1 might be the D (6 bases). From germline, CDR1 is KGHSH and CDR2 LQKENI. V was pared by 2 bases and J by 2 bases, with 13 bases between. This CDR3 is 16 amino acids long. CDR3 protein: CASSPNSRGGNQPQHF. The CDR3 DNA reads TGTGCCAGCTCACCAAATTCCAGGGGAGGCAATCAGCCCCAGCATTTT. Supplemented by reference TRBV18 and TRBJ1-5, the full variable domain reads NAGVMQNPRHLVRRRGQEARLRCSPMKGHSHVYWYRQLPEEGLKFMVYLQKENIIDESGMPKERFSAEFPKEGPSILRIQQVVRGDSAAYFCASSPNSRGGNQPQHFGDGTRLSIL.

This clonotype was found many times. The chain recombines TRBV12-3 or TRBV12-4 with TRBJ1-2, with D possibly TRBD1 on 5 matching bases. The CDR3 runs 14 residues. V dropped 6 bases and J dropped 0 bases, with 11 bases sitting between them. As DNA, the CDR3 is TGTGCCAGCAGGTTGACAGAAGCTAACTATGGCTACACCTTC. It specifies CASRLTEANYGYTF.

DNA of the CDR3: TGTGCCAGTAGTTCCCTATCGGGACCGATAAGTAAGCAGTACGTC. Its translation is CASSSLSGPISKQYV. The chain carries TRBV19 and TRBJ2-7; D might be TRBD1 or TRBD2, each matching 5 bases. Germline CDR1 reads LNHDA; CDR2 reads SQIVND (reference sequence). This CDR3 is 15 amino acids long. V was trimmed by 5 bases and J by 8 bases, leaving 22 bases between them.

This clonotype came up a few times. The rearrangement links TRBV5-6 to TRBJ1-1; D not certain. The CDR3 contains 14 residues. Trimming left V 7 bases short and J 6 bases short, with 19 bases between. CDR1 is SGHDT and CDR2 is YYEEEE in the germline V gene. In DNA, the CDR3 is TGTGCCAGCGTCTGGGCGCGCTTGTCCTCTGAAGCTTTCTTT. Protein sequence: CASVWARLSSEAFF. The whole variable domain, filled in from reference TRBV5-6 and TRBJ1-1, reads DAGVTQSPTHLIKTRGQQVTLRCSPKSGHDTVSWYQQALGQGPQFIFQYYEEEERQRGNFPDRFSGHQFPNYSSELNVNALLLGDSALYLCASVWARLSSEAFFGQGTRLTVV.

This clonotype appeared a few times. This chain links TRBV4-3 with TRBJ2-2, with no clear D. V was trimmed by 1 base and J by 0 bases, leaving 6 bases between them. Looked up from germline, CDR1 is LGHNA and CDR2 is YSLEER. This CDR3 spans 15 amino acids. CDR3 bases: TGCGCCAGCAGCCAAGGGCAGGCGAACACCGGGGAGCTGTTTTTT. This translates into CASSQGQANTGELFF.

This clonotype came up a few times. The V and J genes are TRBV29-1 and TRBJ1-5, with 9 bases identical to TRBD1. Per the germline V gene, CDR1 is SQVTM and CDR2 is ANQGSEA. The CDR3 runs to 14 residues. V dropped 6 bases and J dropped 4; count of bases not matched to a gene: 7. The CDR3 nucleotides are TGCAGCGTGGTATGGGACAGGGAAAATCAGCCCCAGCATTTT. Translation gives CSVVWDRENQPQHF.

This clonotype was observed at least ten times. The rearrangement links TRBV7-9 to TRBJ1-3; 7 bases line up with TRBD1. The trim removed 6 bases at V and 0 bases at J, leaving 2 bases unmatched. Germline assignment: CDR1 SEHNR and CDR2 FQNEAQ (reference sequence). This CDR3 region has 14 residues. The CDR3 is CASRTGYSGNTIYF. CDR3 coding DNA: TGTGCCAGCAGGACAGGGTACTCTGGAAACACCATATATTTT.

The chain links TRBV7-2 to TRBJ1-1; D possibly corresponds to TRBD1 (6 bases). V was shortened by 0 bases and J by 3 bases, with 8 bases between the two germline ends. CDR3 length equals 14 residues. From germline, CDR1 is SGHTA and CDR2 FQGNSA. This CDR3 reads CASSLAPGDTEAFF. The CDR3 DNA reads TGTGCCAGCAGCTTAGCGCCAGGGGACACTGAAGCTTTCTTT.

This clonotype was observed at least ten times. The chain has TRBV18 and TRBJ2-5, with 10 positions matching TRBD1. This CDR3 comprises 14 residues. J was trimmed by 6 bases and V by 3 bases; bases with no gene match: 4. Germline loops: CDR1 KGHSH, CDR2 LQKENI. CDR3 sequence reads: CASSPTGGVKTQYF. CDR3 DNA: TGTGCCAGCTCACCGACAGGGGGCGTGAAGACCCAGTACTTC.

This clonotype has more than one count but fewer than ten. The chain links TRBV4-2 to TRBJ2-1; a possible D gene is TRBD1 (5 bases). The germline CDR1 and CDR2 sequences are LGHNA and YNFKEQ. The V gene lost 4 bases and the J gene lost 8 bases, with 18 bases spanning the gap. CDR3 length: 15 amino acids. CDR3 in DNA: TGTGCCAGCAGCCCCTGGAGCAGGGTCTGGGATGAGCAGTTCTTC. As protein: CASSPWSRVWDEQFF.